One sample yielded the 20 T cell receptor beta chains listed below, sequenced in a study of response to subunit inactivated influenza vaccine. TCRdb fed the RT-PCR reads into MiXCR, producing one record per CDR3 protein. Here the sample spans more than 200,000 distinct CDR3 sequences, 10% to 15% being singletons. This specimen was non-naive T cells sorted from PBMCs, taken around 15 days before vaccination. The receptors were gathered from a man in his fifties or sixties who received an inactivated influenza vaccine.

Ten or more counts support this clonotype. The V gene is TRBV20-1, the J gene TRBJ2-7; possible D gene TRBD1, 5 bases. This CDR3 has 11 amino acids. The V gene's germline CDR1 is DFQATT and CDR2 SNEGSKA (reference sequence). Trimming cost V 0 bases and J 11 bases, with 11 bases left between them. The CDR3 is CSARDDRREYF. The CDR3 DNA reads as TGCAGTGCTAGAGATGACAGAAGAGAGTACTTC.

The chain joins TRBV6-1 to TRBJ2-7; TRBD2 is a possible D gene (5 bases). Per germline, CDR1 MNHNS and CDR2 SASEGT. There are 15 residues in the CDR3. Trimming removed 2 bases from V and 4 bases from J, with 15 bases in between. CDR3 in amino acids: CASSENLNGIYEQYF. The CDR3 DNA reads as TGTGCCAGCAGTGAAAATCTCAACGGGATTTACGAGCAGTACTTC.

This clonotype showed up many times. The rearrangement links TRBV28 to TRBJ1-1, with a weak D call TRBD1 (6 bases). The CDR3 extends over 11 amino acids. Germline values: CDR1 MDHEN, CDR2 SYDVKM. V shed 4 bases and J shed 14 bases, with 14 bases lying between them. The CDR3 sequence: CASSSLRTAFF. CDR3 sequence (DNA): TGTGCCAGCAGTTCGCTCCGGACAGCCTTCTTT. Drawing the rest from reference TRBV28 and TRBJ1-1, the complete variable domain is DVKVTQSSRYLVKRTGEKVFLECVQDMDHENMFWYRQDPGLGLRLIYFSYDVKMKEKGDIPEGYSVSREKKERFSLILESASTNQTSMYLCASSSLRTAFFGQGTRLTVV.

The chain carries TRBV12-3 or TRBV12-4 and TRBJ1-1; D may be TRBD1 (5 bases). The CDR3 totals 11 residues. Trimming pared 3 bases from V and 12 bases from J, leaving 11 bases between. In DNA, the CDR3 is TGTGCCAGCAGTTTCGGGGGTGTGACTTTCTTT. This encodes CASSFGGVTFF.

This clonotype was seen a handful of times. The DNA of the CDR3 is TGCAGTGCGGAGGACAGGTCAGATACGCAGTATTTT. Translating it yields CSAEDRSDTQYF. This chain connects TRBV20-1 to TRBJ2-3; 7 bases are a match to TRBD1. V dropped 6 bases and J dropped 4; count of bases not matched to a gene: 4. The CDR3 is 12 amino acids. Per germline, CDR1 DFQATT and CDR2 SNEGSKA (reference sequence).

This clonotype has a handful of counts. The chain combines TRBV28 with TRBJ1-1, with 12 bases matching TRBD1. Germline trimming cut 5 bases from V and 5 bases from J; bases unmatched to any gene: 9. Per the germline V gene, CDR1 is MDHEN and CDR2 is SYDVKM. This CDR3 region has 16 residues. CDR3 residues: CASSRPGQGAQTEAFF. CDR3 DNA sequence: TGTGCCAGCAGTCGACCGGGACAGGGGGCGCAAACTGAAGCTTTCTTT.

The gene calls are TRBV20-1 and TRBJ2-3, with D perhaps assigned TRBD1 or TRBD2 (6 bases each). CDR1 and CDR2 from the germline V gene are DFQATT and SNEGSKA (reference sequence). The CDR3 has 12 residues. V was clipped by 5 bases and J by 6 bases, with 12 bases between them. The chain's CDR3 is CSAPRGGDTQYF. For the CDR3, the DNA is TGCAGTGCTCCTCGAGGGGGGGATACGCAGTATTTT.

This rearrangement joins TRBV7-2 to TRBJ2-3; 7 nucleotides line up with TRBD1. Germline CDR1 reads SGHTA; CDR2 reads FQGNSA. The CDR3 is 16 amino acids. Trimming at V came to 6 bases and at J to 0 bases, leaving 9 bases not matched to a gene. The CDR3, as DNA: TGTGCCAGCAGTCCACAGGGGTCCTTTAGCACAGATACGCAGTATTTT. Amino acid sequence: CASSPQGSFSTDTQYF.

This clonotype was seen more than once but under ten times. The rearrangement uses TRBV5-6 and TRBJ2-5; no reliable D call. V gave up 4 bases and J gave up 4 bases, with 8 bases separating them. The CDR3 is 12 residues long. From germline, CDR1 is SGHDT and CDR2 YYEEEE. Here the CDR3 DNA reads TGTGCCAGCAGCCCATCACGAGAGACCCAGTACTTC. Its translation: CASSPSRETQYF.

This clonotype was detected a few times. The chain carries TRBV11-2 and TRBJ2-3; D call uncertain. Trimming took off 1 base at V and 1 base at J, with 12 bases between the two ends. Germline V gene data show CDR1 as SGHAT and CDR2 as FQNNGV. The CDR3 totals 16 residues. The CDR3 nucleotides are TGTGCCAGCAGCTTAGGACGTACTGGGGGCACAGATACGCAGTATTTT. Protein sequence: CASSLGRTGGTDTQYF.

There are many counts of this clonotype. V gene TRBV28 combines with J gene TRBJ2-7; TRBD2 matches at 8 bases. This CDR3 is built from 16 residues. Germline CDR1 and CDR2: MDHEN and SYDVKM. The J segment lost 0 bases and the V segment lost 8 bases, leaving 12 bases of the junction unmatched. CDR3 region: CASGGAGGVISYEQYF. CDR3 nucleotides: TGTGCCAGCGGTGGCGCGGGAGGAGTGATCTCCTACGAGCAGTACTTC.

This clonotype was counted only a few times. The V call is TRBV10-2, the J call TRBJ2-1; 7 nucleotides align to TRBD1. The CDR3 loop spans 14 amino acids. With 6 bases clipped from V and 7 bases from J, the junction kept 9 bases outside the gene matches. CDR1 and CDR2 from the germline V gene are WSHSY and SAAADI. CDR3 nucleotides: TGCGCCAGCAGCACCGGGACAGAAGGGAATGAGCAGTTCTTC. Encoded protein: CASSTGTEGNEQFF.

This clonotype was observed many times. Here the CDR3 DNA reads TGTGCCAGCAAAAGGGGGGATCACACCGGGGAGCTGTTTTTT. This sequence encodes CASKRGDHTGELFF. The J gene is TRBJ2-2, the V gene TRBV27; either TRBD1 or TRBD2 may fit D (6 bases each). Trimming removed 7 bases from V and 3 bases from J, with 12 bases in between. This CDR3 has 14 residues. The germline gives CDR1 MNHEY, CDR2 SMNVEV (reference sequence).

The rearrangement joins TRBV12-3 or TRBV12-4 to TRBJ1-5; tentatively, D is TRBD1 (5 bases). CDR3 length equals 16 residues. V lost 7 bases, J lost 0 bases, and 16 bases lay in between. The chain's CDR3 is CASTGDEGPSNQPQHF. CDR3 DNA sequence: TGTGCCAGCACAGGTGACGAGGGGCCTAGCAATCAGCCCCAGCATTTT.

The chain employs TRBV4-2 and TRBJ2-1, with D possibly matching TRBD1 (6 bases). Trimming removed 1 base from V and 1 base from J, with 8 bases in between. Per the germline V gene, CDR1 is LGHNA and CDR2 is YNFKEQ. The CDR3 is 15 amino acids. DNA for the CDR3: TGTGCCAGCAGCCAAGCAGGACAGTCCTACAATGAGCAGTTCTTC. This gives the protein CASSQAGQSYNEQFF.

This clonotype has ten or more counts. V is TRBV5-1 and J is TRBJ2-1, with 8 bases aligning to TRBD1. Unmatched junction bases numbered 8, after V lost 5 bases and J lost 7 bases. The CDR3 covers 14 residues. Germline-derived CDR1 and CDR2 are SGHRS and YFSETQ. DNA for the CDR3: TGCGCCAGCAGTTCCCAACGACAGGGGAATGAGCAGTTCTTC. This gives the protein CASSSQRQGNEQFF.

This clonotype was recorded a few times. V is TRBV7-2 and J is TRBJ2-3, with 7 bases matching TRBD1. CDR1 is SGHTA, CDR2 FQGNSA, per germline. Unmatched junction bases numbered 9, after V lost 5 bases and J lost 10 bases. CDR3 length: 13 residues. CDR3 sequence: CASSRDRAMAQYF. The CDR3 DNA is TGTGCCAGCAGCCGTGACAGGGCAATGGCGCAGTATTTT.

The chain joins TRBV6-1 to TRBJ2-1; D tentatively fits TRBD1 or TRBD2 (5 bases each). The germline V and J ends were trimmed by 4 bases and 9 bases, with 13 bases remaining between them. CDR1 and CDR2 (germline): MNHNS, SASEGT. This CDR3 is built from 13 residues. This CDR3 is CASSGIGTSEQFF. DNA of the CDR3: TGTGCCAGCAGTGGAATTGGGACCAGTGAGCAGTTCTTC.

This clonotype was seen many times. This sequence joins TRBV6-1 and TRBJ2-2; the match to TRBD2 covers 8 bases. CDR1 is MNHNS and CDR2 is SASEGT in the germline V gene. V lost 8 bases and J lost 4; bases outside the gene matches: 6. CDR3 length: 14 amino acids. The CDR3 DNA sequence: TGTGCCAGCGTCCTCGCGGGGGGCACCGGGGAGCTGTTTTTT. Its protein product is CASVLAGGTGELFF.

This clonotype appeared many times. The chain employs TRBV12-3 or TRBV12-4 and TRBJ2-3; D uncertain. V dropped 3 bases and J dropped 2 bases, with 9 bases sitting between them. There are 14 residues in the CDR3. CDR3 region: CASSFYGDTDTQYF. CDR3 nucleotides: TGTGCCAGCAGTTTCTATGGCGACACAGATACGCAGTATTTT.